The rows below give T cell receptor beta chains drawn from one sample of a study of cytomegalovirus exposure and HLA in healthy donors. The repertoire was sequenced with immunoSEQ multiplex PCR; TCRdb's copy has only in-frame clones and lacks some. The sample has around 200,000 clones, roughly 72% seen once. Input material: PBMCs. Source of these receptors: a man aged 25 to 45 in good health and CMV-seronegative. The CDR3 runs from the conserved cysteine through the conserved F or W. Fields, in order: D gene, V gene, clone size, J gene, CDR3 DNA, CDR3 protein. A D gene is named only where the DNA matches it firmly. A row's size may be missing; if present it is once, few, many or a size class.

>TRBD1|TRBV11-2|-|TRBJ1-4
TGTGCCAGCAGCTCTCGAACACTGACAGGGAAGGACGAAAAACTGTTTTTT
CASSSRTLTGKDEKLFF
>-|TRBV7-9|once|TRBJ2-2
TGTGCCAGCAGCTTAAGGGACCTAGCGAATCGGACCGGGGAGCTGTTTTTT
CASSLRDLANRTGELFF
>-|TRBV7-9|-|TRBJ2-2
TGTGCCAGCAGCCCACAAGAGGGAGCTTTCGGGGAGCTGTTTTTT
CASSPQEGAFGELFF
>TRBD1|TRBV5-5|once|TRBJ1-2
TGTGCCAGCAGCCCCGGACAGGGGGCTGCTTCTGGCTACACCTTC
CASSPGQGAASGYTF
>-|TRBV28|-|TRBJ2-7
TGTGCCAGCAGTTTGACGACAGGGTTACTAGCAGACCCACGTTACGAGCAGTACTTC
CASSLTTGLLADPRYEQYF
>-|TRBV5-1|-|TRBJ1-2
TGCGCCAGCAGCTTGGAGTTGGGGCGTTTCGGTGGCTACACCTTC
CASSLELGRFGGYTF
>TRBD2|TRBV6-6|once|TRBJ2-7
TGTGCCAGCAGTAAACTAGCGGGAGGAAACTACGAGCAGTACTTC
CASSKLAGGNYEQYF
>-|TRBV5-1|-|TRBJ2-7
TGCGCCAGCAGCTTATCAGCGGAGCACTACGAGCAGTACTTC
CASSLSAEHYEQYF
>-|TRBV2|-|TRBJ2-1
TGTGCCAGCAGGCCTTCAGGGTCGTCCTACAATGAGCAGTTCTTC
CASRPSGSSYNEQFF
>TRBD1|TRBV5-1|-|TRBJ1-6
TGCGCCAGCAGCCCGAGGGCCGGGACAGGTCCCAGTTTGCTCCACTTT
CASSPRAGTGPSLLHF
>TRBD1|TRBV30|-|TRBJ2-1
TGTGCCTGGAGTGCCGGGACAGGGGCGGGAGAGCAGTTCTTC
CAWSAGTGAGEQFF
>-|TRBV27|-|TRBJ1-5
TGTGCCAGCAGCCGACTTCAGCCCCAGCATTTT
CASSRLQPQHF
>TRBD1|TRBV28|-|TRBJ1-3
TGTGCCAGCAGGGCCCGGGACAGCGAAAACCCCCGGGGCACCATATATTTT
CASRARDSENPRGTIYF
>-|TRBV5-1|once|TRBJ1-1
TGCGCCAGCAGCTCGGGAACTAACACTGAAGCTTTCTTT
CASSSGTNTEAFF
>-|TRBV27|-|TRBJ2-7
TGTGCCAGCAGTTTATATGGGGGGACTTCCTACGAGCAGTACTTC
CASSLYGGTSYEQYF
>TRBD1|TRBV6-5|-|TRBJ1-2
TGTGCCAGCACCCGGGACAGCCTTAACTATGGCTACACCTTC
CASTRDSLNYGYTF
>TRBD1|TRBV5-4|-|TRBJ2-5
TGTGCCAGCAGCTTAGGGAATCGACAGGGAAATAAGGAGACCCAGTACTTC
CASSLGNRQGNKETQYF
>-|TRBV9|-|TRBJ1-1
TGTGCCAGCAGCGTAAGTGTGGCCACATCGAACACTGAAGCTTTCTTT
CASSVSVATSNTEAFF
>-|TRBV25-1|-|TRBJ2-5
TGTGCCAGCAACCATGGGGGGGCAGGGGAGACCCAGTACTTC
CASNHGGAGETQYF
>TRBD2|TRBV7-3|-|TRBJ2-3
TGTGCCAGCAGCTTAACGGGACTATTTTCAGATACGCAGTATTTT
CASSLTGLFSDTQYF
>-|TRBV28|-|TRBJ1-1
TGTGCCAGCAGCCCAAGCCGGGGGATGGGCACTGAAGCTTTCTTT
CASSPSRGMGTEAFF
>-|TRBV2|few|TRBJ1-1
TGTGCCAGCAGTGAAGCTTTTAGAAACACTGAAGCTTTCTTT
CASSEAFRNTEAFF
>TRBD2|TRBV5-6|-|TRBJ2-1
TGTGCCAGCAGCTTGGCAACTAGCGGGAGGTGGGATGAGCAGTTCTTC
CASSLATSGRWDEQFF
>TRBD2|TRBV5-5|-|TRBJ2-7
TGTGCCAGCAGCCCCCATAGCGGGAGCTCCTACGAGCAGTACTTC
CASSPHSGSSYEQYF
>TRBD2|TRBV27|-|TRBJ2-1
TGTGCCAGCAGCCTCCTTAGCGGGGGGATCTACAATGAGCAGTTCTTC
CASSLLSGGIYNEQFF
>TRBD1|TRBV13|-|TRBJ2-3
TGTGCCAGCAGCTCATCCGGGACAGGGAGTACAGATACGCAGTATTTT
CASSSSGTGSTDTQYF
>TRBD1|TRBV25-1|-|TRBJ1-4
TGTGCCAGCAGGACAGGGAATGAAAAACTGTTTTTT
CASRTGNEKLFF
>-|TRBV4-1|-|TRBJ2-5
TGCGCCAGCAGCCAACAACAGGGGCCGGGGGCCCAGTACTTC
CASSQQQGPGAQYF
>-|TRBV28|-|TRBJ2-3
TGTGCCAGCAGTTTATGGGCCGGGGGCACAGATACGCAGTATTTT
CASSLWAGGTDTQYF
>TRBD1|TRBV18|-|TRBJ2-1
TGTGCCAGCTCAAGCCGGGACAGGGTCACTTTCGATGAGCAGTTCTTC
CASSSRDRVTFDEQFF
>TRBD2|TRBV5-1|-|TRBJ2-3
TGCGCCAGCAGCTTGCGGGGACTAGCGGCAGATACGCAGTATTTT
CASSLRGLAADTQYF
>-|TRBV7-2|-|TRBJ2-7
TGTGCCAGCGAGGGATCTACGAGGCAGTACTTC
CASEGSTRQYF
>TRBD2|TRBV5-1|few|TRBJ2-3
TGCGCCAGCAGCTTGGAAAGCGGGAGGGATACGCAGTATTTT
CASSLESGRDTQYF
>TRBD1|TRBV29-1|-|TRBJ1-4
TGCAGCGTTGTAGTACAGGGGCGAGAAAAACTGTTTTTT
CSVVVQGREKLFF
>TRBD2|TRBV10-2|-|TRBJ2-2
TGCGCCAGTTCGTCGGCGGGAGGGCCAACCGGGGAGCTGTTTTTT
CASSSAGGPTGELFF